This TCR beta chain was retrieved from a study of cytomegalovirus exposure and HLA in healthy donors (dated by TCRdb to between 2016 and 2019). For the wider study: According to an earlier analysis of 550 to 700 of the donors, some 170 million T cells yielded some 110 million unique TCR beta sequences and about 300 Gb of sequence data. Along with the roughly 700-subject first cohort, a separate validation cohort of about 110 different subjects was used. In an earlier analysis of a few hundred of the donors, high-throughput TCR beta sequencing was used to judge whether each TCR beta V gene segment behaved as functional or pseudogenic. Roughly five DR-DQ haplotypes were handled as single units for association and clustering, since linkage in the cohort was strong. Donor age, sex, ethnicity and CMV serostatus were collected together with the repertoire data. About 330 gigabases of sequencing data and approximately 92 million unique TCR sequences made up an early release that covered several hundred HLA-typed donors. Of the roughly 400 genotyped donors, roughly 85% fell in the genetic ancestry cluster associated with self-reported Caucasian donors. The aim of the study was to test whether cataloging public T cell receptors could identify signatures of past pathogen exposure. The study used immunosequencing to profile the T cell repertoires of approximately 650 subjects and linked those repertoires to cytomegalovirus serostatus. Rather than drawing on any new phenotypic data, the later analysis identified candidate immune exposures from TCR beta sequences and the way those sequences occurred across donors. A later genetic analysis used genome-wide SNP genotypes for about 60% of the roughly 670 donors, treating that subset as a discovery cohort. The study combined high-throughput TCR immunosequencing, statistical association of individual TCRs with disease status, and machine learning to predict cytomegalovirus infection status. Typing coverage varied by locus: roughly 629-640 donors for A, B, C, DRB1 and DQB1; approximately 500 for DQA1; about 570 for DPA1; under 490 for DPB1. To study patterns of TCR occurrence, a later analysis re-analyzed previously published TCR beta repertoires from 666 donors and added high-resolution HLA genotyping. Among approximately 370 genotyped donors of the cohort, an average of approximately 240,000 unique TCR beta nucleotide sequences was sequenced per donor, of which 15% to 20% were non-productive. All discovery cohort repertoires had been generated using a single sequencing platform. Both class I and class II loci were covered by HLA typing, at four-digit resolution.

The cohort comprised 710 or so healthy bone marrow donors. Cohort members were all nominally healthy when sampled, although unrecorded immune exposures were likely present. The donor was CMV seronegative and was included in the group of about 400 seronegative cohort members. Each donor provided a peripheral blood sample, and peripheral blood mononuclear cells were used for TCR beta sequencing. The Qiagen DNeasy Blood Extraction Kit was used to extract genomic DNA from the blood cell samples. V is clipped by 7 bases and J by 9 bases, and the sequence between their germline boundaries is 13 bases long. The CDR3 starts with the cysteine, ends with the phenylalanine, and has 13 residues. Only the CDR3 DNA stays, 39 bases, in frame from base 1. For CDR1 and CDR2, the germline V gene (reference sequence) lists LNHDA and SQIVND. Library method: the immunoSEQ multiplex PCR assay. For the multiplex PCR, a mixture combining 60 forward primers for TCR Vbeta segments and 13 reverse primers for TCR Jbeta segments was used. The CDR3 region of rearranged TCR beta genes was amplified from genomic DNA by a multiplex PCR assay. The Illumina HiSeq System was used to sequence the amplified TCR beta libraries as 87-base-pair reads. The study's processing was this. A later analysis tallied 75 million to 95 million unique TCR beta chains across the 666 repertoires, and approximately 12 million of those chains were shared by two or more donors. To remove PCR and sequencing errors, raw reads were error-corrected and collapsed into unique sequences using a nearest-neighbor algorithm that merged closely related sequences. To assign V, D and J gene segments, CDR3 sequences were aligned to IMGT reference sequences. For a sequence to be retained, at least a six-nucleotide match to both a V gene segment and a J gene segment was required. A rearrangement was called productive if the CDR3 had no stop codons and remained in frame with V and J, and every other rearrangement was called non-productive. CDR3 was defined by IMGT convention, running from the second conserved V-encoded cysteine to the conserved J-encoded phenylalanine. The earlier analysis of 587 of the donors excluded any sequence lacking an unambiguous match to a single V gene segment. In an earlier analysis of more than 500 of the donors, a V segment was called functional when productive rearrangements were above 56.7%, and segregating when the standard deviation between donors exceeded 5%. A statistical classification framework was built to diagnose cytomegalovirus status from the catalog of TCR beta chain sequences. A later analysis assigned V and J genes by comparing TCR nucleotide sequences with IMGT/GENE-DB human TR gene sequences. A later analysis assigned CDR3 sequences and most-parsimonious VDJ recombination scenarios with the TCRdist pipeline. A later analysis defined each TCR beta chain by its CDR3 amino acid sequence plus V-gene family, and excluded reads lacking a unique V-gene family. To address suspected cross-contamination and a sequencing artifact, a later analysis removed several hundred highly shared, low-generation-probability nucleotide sequences. In a later analysis, a clonal expansion index was calculated for each public chain from normalized within-repertoire ranks of inferred template counts. A later analysis computed generation probabilities with a VDJ recombination model fitted to out-of-frame rearrangements, and checked the results against IGoR. Hypergeometric tests were used in a later analysis to score TCR-TCR, TCR-HLA and TCR-CMV co-occurrence, with a repertoire-size bias correction applied to the TCR pairs. To estimate false discovery rates, a later analysis permuted the HLA or CMV assignments 20 times. A later analysis grouped co-occurring TCRs with DBSCAN, adding TCRdist sequence similarity when clustering within HLA-allele-positive subsets. Co-occurrence clustering excluded repertoires with fewer than 30,000 or more than 120,000 public chains, plus five with anomalous nucleotide sharing. TCRdb mirrors the immuneACCESS table, restricted to in-frame sequences. Some clones are absent from its copies; in checked studies, under half trace to an unresolved V gene, and the reason for the others is unknown. From that table come the V and J calls and clone size; the DNA was used to work out D and trimming. The sample table shows over 120,000 clones, and around 73% are seen once. About 3.2% of the sample is held by the ten biggest clonotypes.

Details on this clone: No antigen is known for it. No much larger clone exists at a distance of one base, and base qualities are not known.

What the research found in general, with its limitations: A group of highly shared sequence variants was considered likely to be a technical artifact of the sequencing pipeline. The earlier analysis of approximately 560 of the donors excluded some 15 rarely observed V segments, including chromosome 9 orphons, because counts were too low. Because HLA typing was missing for some donors at each locus, association tests included only the typed subset. In a later analysis, 15,000 to 20,000 TCR beta sequences were associated with specific HLA alleles at a false discovery rate of 0.05. Linkage disequilibrium might explain the correlated functional status among segregating V segments, but an unknown experimental factor could not be excluded. The 87-base-pair reads could not distinguish some IMGT-functional V segments, including TRBV6-2 and TRBV6-3, so those segments were excluded. Strong co-occurrence of HLA alleles, especially DR and DQ, made assigning TCR associations to individual alleles difficult. In this cohort, only TCR beta chains were sequenced, and detectable features were limited by the absence of alpha or paired-chain data. In a later analysis, HLA-associated TCR beta chains were found to be more clonally expanded and to have lower generation probabilities than equally common non-associated chains. In an earlier analysis of fewer than 750 of the donors, most TCR beta V segments were observed in productive rearrangements about 87% or about 30% of the time, broadly matching IMGT annotations. A few of the identified cytomegalovirus-associated TCR beta chains were confirmed in vitro to be specific for cytomegalovirus antigens. CMV serostatus was the only immune exposure information available for the cohort. In a later analysis, most CMV-associated TCR beta chains were found to appear HLA-restricted, with HLA associations seemingly driven largely by CMV exposure. The presence/absence analyses assumed that sequencing depth was roughly uniform across donors, and that assumption may not be true. A later genetic analysis associated a missense DCLRE1C variant with V-gene and J-gene trimming of TCR beta chains, and an independent cohort replicated the association. A further reported finding was that TCR beta sequences accurately predicted the HLA-A and HLA-B alleles for most subjects in the first cohort. It was suggested by the authors that the approach could potentially be generalized to other disease states and immunological phenotypes. The study listed around 160 TCR beta chains as associated with cytomegalovirus. According to a later analysis, parvovirus B19, influenza, CMV and Epstein-Barr virus appeared linked to several top co-occurrence clusters. Across donors, most TCR sequences were observed very rarely, whereas some public TCRs were present in many individuals. Cytomegalovirus status was reported to be diagnosed by the classifier with high specificity and sensitivity in both the original and validation cohorts. According to a later genetic analysis, donors in an Asian-associated ancestry cluster had fewer N-insertions in productive TCRs than the roughly 700-donor mean. A later analysis found that TCR association rates varied across HLA loci, with DRB1 alleles showing the most associated TCRs and HLA-C alleles the fewest.

Sequenced sample: PBMCs. The V gene is TRBV19 and the J gene is TRBJ1-6; 6 matching bases give a weak D call of TRBD1. The TCR originated in a female donor in good health and CMV-seronegative. Read as DNA, the sequence is TGTGCCAGTACGGGCCAGGGGTTTTCACCCCTCCACTTT. Translation gives CASTGQGFSPLHF.